This is a list of T cell receptor beta chains from one sample in a study of shared clonotypes between healthy human individuals. Some clones are missing from TCRdb's copy, which holds only in-frame ones; the method was immunoSEQ multiplex PCR. This sample has around 1,100,000 clones, with roughly 77% found just once. The sample was memory CD4+ T cells from PBMCs. The receptors were sampled from a man younger than 35 in good health. Some clones in this sample may be carry-over from other donors' samples. CDR3s include the opening cysteine and the closing phenylalanine or tryptophan. The order of the fields is D gene, V gene, clone size, J gene, CDR3 DNA, CDR3 protein. D genes are given only for firm matches. The listing skips clone size in some rows; elsewhere it reads once, few, many or a size class.

>-|TRBV5-1|once|TRBJ2-1
TGCGCCAGCAGCTTGGGCCCGCCGGGGGTTGGGAATGAGCAGTTCTTC
CASSLGPPGVGNEQFF
>-|TRBV19|-|TRBJ2-4
TGTGCCAGTATTGGGACGGGGGTCAAAAACATTCAGTACTTC
CASIGTGVKNIQYF
>TRBD2|TRBV9|many|TRBJ2-5
TGTGCCAGCACCTTAGGACTAGCGGCTTCTCAAGAGACCCAGTACTTC
CASTLGLAASQETQYF
>TRBD1|TRBV7-9|-|TRBJ2-7
TGTGCCAGCAGCTCCTCCCGGACAGGGGGCTACGAGCAGTACTTC
CASSSSRTGGYEQYF
>TRBD2|TRBV6-1|-|TRBJ2-5
TGTGCCAGCAGGCGGGGGGCGGGAGTTGGTGAGACCCAGTACTTC
CASRRGAGVGETQYF
>-|TRBV19|-|TRBJ2-7
TGTGCCAGTAGTATCCTACTTAGCTCCGAGCAGTACTTC
CASSILLSSEQYF
>-|TRBV11-2|-|TRBJ2-7
TGTGCCAGCAGCTTAAATCCGTCAATCGGTGGCTACGAGCAGTACTTC
CASSLNPSIGGYEQYF
>-|TRBV5-4|once|TRBJ2-7
TGTGCCAGCAGCACGGGCGGGCAGTTCTACGAGCAGTACTTC
CASSTGGQFYEQYF
>-|TRBV28|-|TRBJ1-1
TGTGCCAGCAGTTTATTCGGAGGGGCGAACACTGAAGCTTTCTTT
CASSLFGGANTEAFF
>-|TRBV6-1|-|TRBJ1-1
TGTGCCAGCAGGCGACAGGCTAACACTGAAGCTTTCTTT
CASRRQANTEAFF
>-|TRBV5-1|-|TRBJ1-1
TGCGCCAGCAGCTTTTTAGGGTCTTCGGGCACTGAAGCTTTCTTT
CASSFLGSSGTEAFF
>TRBD2|TRBV5-1|-|TRBJ2-1
TGCGCCAGCAGCTTTGGTCTAGCGGATTACAATGAGCAGTTCTTC
CASSFGLADYNEQFF
>-|TRBV28|-|TRBJ2-7
TGTGCCAGCAGGGGACGGGGTTACGAGCAGTACTTC
CASRGRGYEQYF
>-|TRBV5-1|-|TRBJ2-2
TGCGCCAGCAGCTTGGGATGGGAGTTGGACACCGGGGAGCTGTTTTTT
CASSLGWELDTGELFF
>-|TRBV6-6|-|TRBJ2-3
TGTGCCAGCAGTTCTGAGGGTATAGACACAGATACGCAGTATTTT
CASSSEGIDTDTQYF
>TRBD1|TRBV29-1|-|TRBJ2-5
TGCAGCGCCCCCGGGACAGGGGAATCTCTCCAAGAGACCCAGTACTTC
CSAPGTGESLQETQYF
>-|TRBV7-9|-|TRBJ1-4
TGTGCCAGCAGCTTATTGGGGAAATCTAATGAAAAACTGTTTTTT
CASSLLGKSNEKLFF
>-|TRBV7-2|once|TRBJ2-1
TGTGCCAGCAGCTCGGTGGGGTTGCCGCTCTTC
CASSSVGLPLF
>TRBD2|TRBV27|few|TRBJ2-4
TGTGCCAGCAGTCCCACTAGCGCTACCAAAAACATTCAGTACTTC
CASSPTSATKNIQYF
>-|TRBV7-3|-|TRBJ1-2
TGTGCCAGCAGCTTAGGGGAAAGGATGAGTGGCTACACCTTC
CASSLGERMSGYTF
>TRBD1|TRBV5-1|-|TRBJ1-1
TGCGCCAGCAGCTTTACAGGGGGCACTGAAGCTTTCTTT
CASSFTGGTEAFF
>-|TRBV19|-|TRBJ2-3
TGTGCCAGTAGCGTAGGGACCGGACGCACAGATACGCAGTATTTT
CASSVGTGRTDTQYF
>-|TRBV7-9|few|TRBJ2-2
TGTGCCAGCAGCTTCGGAAACTTGAACACCGGGGAGCTGTTTTTT
CASSFGNLNTGELFF
>TRBD1|TRBV5-4|-|TRBJ2-3
TGTGCCAGCAGCTTGGGGACAGGGGGCTCAGATACGCAGTATTTT
CASSLGTGGSDTQYF
>TRBD1|TRBV7-8|-|TRBJ2-7
TGTGCCAGCAGCTCGTCCGGGACAGGTTACGAGCAGTACTTC
CASSSSGTGYEQYF
>-|TRBV19|-|TRBJ2-5
TGTGCCAGTAGTACTCAAAGAGACCGGGACACCCAGTACTTC
CASSTQRDRDTQYF
>-|TRBV28|-|TRBJ1-4
TGTGCCAGCTTCAGTGCAACTAATGAAAAACTGTTTTTT
CASFSATNEKLFF
>TRBD2|TRBV9|many|TRBJ2-1
TGTGCCAGCAGCGAAAGACTTAAGACTAGCGGGTGTCCTGAGTGGTTCTTC
CASSERLKTSGCPEWFF
>TRBD2|TRBV7-9|once|TRBJ2-7
TGTGCCAGCAGCTTATCGATAAAGGAAGCGGGAGGGCTCTACGAGCAGTACTTC
CASSLSIKEAGGLYEQYF
>TRBD2|TRBV7-2|-|TRBJ2-1
TGTGCCAGCAGCCGACTAGCGGGAGTTGTAACCTACAATGAGCAGTTCTTC
CASSRLAGVVTYNEQFF
>-|TRBV5-1|many|TRBJ1-5
TGCGCCAGCAGCTTGGGGGGGCGAGATCAGCCCCAGCATTTT
CASSLGGRDQPQHF
>-|TRBV7-8|-|TRBJ1-3
TGTGCCAGCACCCCTGCCGGTTCCGCTGGAAACACCATATATTTT
CASTPAGSAGNTIYF
>-|TRBV18|-|TRBJ2-2
TGTGCCAGCTCACCATTCAACCCAGGGGCGAAAACCGGGGAGCTGTTTTTT
CASSPFNPGAKTGELFF
>-|TRBV5-1|-|TRBJ2-5
TGCGCCAGCAGTTTTGGACAGCAAGAGACCCAGTACTTC
CASSFGQQETQYF
>TRBD1|TRBV5-1|-|TRBJ1-2
TGCGCCAGCAGCTTGTGGGGACAGGGAAAACCTGGCTACACCTTC
CASSLWGQGKPGYTF
>-|TRBV18|-|TRBJ2-2
TGTGCCAGCTCACCGCCCAACACCGGGGAGCTGTTTTTT
CASSPPNTGELFF
>TRBD1|TRBV4-1|many|TRBJ2-3
TGCGCCAGCAGCCAGAAATGGACAGGGACAGATACGCAGTATTTT
CASSQKWTGTDTQYF